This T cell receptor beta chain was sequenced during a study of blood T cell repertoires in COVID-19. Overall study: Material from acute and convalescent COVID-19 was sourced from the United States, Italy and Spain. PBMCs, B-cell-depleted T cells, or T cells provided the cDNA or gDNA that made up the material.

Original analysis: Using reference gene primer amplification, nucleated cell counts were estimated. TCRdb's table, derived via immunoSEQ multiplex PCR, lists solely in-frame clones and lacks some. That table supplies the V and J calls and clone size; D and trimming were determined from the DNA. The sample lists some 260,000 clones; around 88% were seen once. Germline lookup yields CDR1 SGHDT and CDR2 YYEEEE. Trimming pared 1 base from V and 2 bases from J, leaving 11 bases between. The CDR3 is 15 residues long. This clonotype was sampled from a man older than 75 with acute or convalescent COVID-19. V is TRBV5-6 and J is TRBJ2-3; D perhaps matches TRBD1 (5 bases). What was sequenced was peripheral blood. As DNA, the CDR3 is TGTGCCAGCAGCTTGTGGCCAGGGCTCACAGATACGCAGTATTTT. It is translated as CASSLWPGLTDTQYF.